What follows is one T cell receptor beta chain and its context. The data belong to a study of shared clonotypes between healthy human individuals. With 6 bases removed from V and 6 bases from J, the gap between germline ends came to 12 bases. The CDR3 covers 13 residues. Germline V gene lookup returns CDR1 MNHEY and CDR2 SMNVEV (reference sequence). The data were produced by immunoSEQ multiplex PCR, yet TCRdb's version contains in-frame clones alone and is incomplete. The data contain over 2,000,000 clones, roughly 93% of them singletons. Only CD45RO-negative cells positively selected for CCR7 counted as naive CD8 cells, so terminally differentiated effector memory CD45RA+ cells were excluded.

This chain joins TRBV27 and TRBJ2-1, with D perhaps TRBD2 (5 bases). The receptor's source is a man younger than 35 in good health. Some clones in this sample may be carry-over from other donors' samples. The sample taken for sequencing was naive CD8+ T cells from PBMCs. The DNA for the CDR3 is TGTGCCAGCAGCCCACTAGGGATCAATGAGCAGTTCTTC. Its translation is CASSPLGINEQFF.